A selection of T cell receptor beta chains follows, all from one sample in a study of blood T cells in healthy people across ages. Via MiXCR, TCRdb re-called the 5' RACE reads, giving one row per CDR3 protein. The sample holds about 1.8 million distinct CDR3 sequences, roughly 50% seen once. Sequencing was performed on blood. The receptors here all came from a woman aged 40 to 50 in good health. The conserved cysteine and the conserved F or W are not part of the CDR3 here. Where a row states a size, it is once, few, many or the class of an expanded clone; other rows omit it.

TRBJ1-6 | - | 13 | TRBV15 | ATSREGRGDSPLH
TRBJ1-1 | - | 9 | TRBV29-1 | SVLPGTEAF
TRBJ2-1 | - | 13 | TRBV12-3/TRBV12-4 | ASSLGTGGFDEQF
TRBJ1-2 | - | 14 | TRBV3-1 | ASSQDSGQGDYGYT
TRBJ2-5 | - | 13 | TRBV27 | ASSFSGEYQETQY
TRBJ2-1 | - | 14 | TRBV7-2 | ASSFQEGLLYNEQF
TRBJ2-5 | few | 13 | TRBV2 | ASSDNGGARETQY
TRBJ1-2 | - | 11 | TRBV2 | AKTGTHGYGYT
TRBJ2-1 | - | 10 | TRBV5-6 | ASSLATGAQF
TRBJ2-1 | - | 14 | TRBV6-4 | ASSVGTSGPYNEQF
TRBJ2-5 | - | 11 | TRBV20-1 | SASSSRGETQY
TRBJ2-7 | few | 12 | TRBV20-1 | SARRSGGTYEQY
TRBJ2-1 | - | 13 | TRBV20-1 | SARVPGGAQREQF
TRBJ2-1 | - | 13 | TRBV6-5 | ASSYRDGTYNEQF
TRBJ2-1 | - | 15 | TRBV11-2 | ASSFPFSGLAGVEQF
TRBJ2-1 | - | 12 | TRBV11-1 | ASSVELAGNAQF
TRBJ2-1 | few | 11 | TRBV12-3/TRBV12-4 | ASSLTGYSEQF
- | - | 15 | TRBV12-3/TRBV12-4 | ASSPHTTGFYSYEQY
TRBJ2-7 | few | 14 | TRBV3-1 | ASSQEDLAGAYEQY
TRBJ1-1 | few | 12 | TRBV10-3 | AIRDNRGPTEAF
TRBJ2-6 | - | 14 | TRBV5-6 | VSSPQARTGANVLT
TRBJ2-6 | - | 17 | TRBV4-2 | ASRDKGDTLPSGANVLT
TRBJ2-1 | - | 14 | TRBV11-2 | ASSATSGTSFSEQF
TRBJ2-7 | - | 15 | TRBV28 | ASSLPRQGHRRYEQY
TRBJ1-4 | - | 12 | TRBV20-1 | SASDPGLGEKLF
TRBJ1-1 | - | 13 | TRBV9 | ASSVGGTVNTEAF
TRBJ2-3 | - | 14 | TRBV5-1 | ASSLITTSGTDTQY
TRBJ2-7 | few | 12 | TRBV6-6 | ASSFGLAYYEQY
TRBJ1-5 | - | 14 | TRBV4-1 | ASSQYPGLSNQPQH
TRBJ2-3 | few | 13 | TRBV20-1 | SATFDGTRKDTQY
TRBJ2-7 | - | 12 | TRBV5-1 | ASSHDLGAYEQY
TRBJ1-2 | - | 13 | TRBV28 | ASSLGLNSVYGYT
TRBJ1-6 | - | 11 | TRBV20-1 | SATGGLDSPLH
TRBJ2-7 | few | 12 | TRBV20-1 | SARKGLAKGEQY
TRBJ2-7 | many | 11 | TRBV27 | ASSWDRGYEQY
TRBJ2-3 | few | 12 | TRBV6-1 | ASSEGGPRDTQY
TRBJ2-3 | - | 12 | TRBV20-1 | SARVLPYTDTQY
TRBJ2-3 | - | 14 | TRBV10-3 | AIRPTKAGGPDTQY
TRBJ2-3 | few | 13 | TRBV4-3 | ASSQATLAVDTQY
TRBJ2-5 | - | 13 | TRBV12-3/TRBV12-4 | ASSFRGKRAGTQY
TRBJ2-5 | few | 11 | TRBV20-1 | SAIRLAQETQY
TRBJ2-4 | - | 18 | TRBV28 | DSSLVRYRRRREAKNIQY
TRBJ2-5 | few | 13 | TRBV6-5 | ASSFRGYRQETQY
TRBJ2-6 | - | 16 | TRBV28 | ASSSSGTAYSGANVLT
TRBJ2-1 | - | 14 | TRBV24-1 | ATSADRANGYNEQF
TRBJ1-5 | - | 13 | TRBV12-3/TRBV12-4 | ASSDQRRYNQPQH
TRBJ2-1 | - | 19 | TRBV6-5 | ASSYSIESWPSSALYNEQF
TRBJ2-7 | - | 13 | TRBV5-6 | ASSLGWGGSYEQY
- | - | 13 | TRBV25-1 | ASSPTSGGSFEQY
TRBJ1-2 | - | 13 | TRBV12-3/TRBV12-4 | ASSSFQGANYGYT
TRBJ2-3 | - | 12 | TRBV20-1 | SASGLIYTDTQY
TRBJ2-3 | - | 10 | TRBV10-1 | ASSENGDTQY
TRBJ1-2 | few | 14 | TRBV9 | ASSPSVIANNYGYT
TRBJ1-2 | many | 13 | TRBV6-6 | ASSTNRGRSYGYT
TRBJ2-5 | - | 12 | TRBV20-1 | SARRAGAQETQY